This TCR beta chain came from a study of T cell responses to AZD1222 COVID-19 vaccine. Study context: Researchers grouped second doses given at about 4 or about 12 weeks into one pool.

Profiled with immunoSEQ multiplex PCR; TCRdb holds only in-frame clones, not every one. The table shows about 120,000 clones, with about nine tenths occurring only once. Whole-study findings and limits: Among those given AZD1222, only six were seropositive at baseline.

Trimming took 2 bases from V and 3 from J; bases not matched to a gene: 3. From germline, CDR1 is SGDLS and CDR2 YYNGEE. The CDR3 sequence is 16 residues long. Of note for this clone: Antigen specificity is unknown.

The V call is TRBV9, the J call TRBJ2-2; 11 positions agree with TRBD2. This sample comprised peripheral blood, obtained on day 0 of AZD1222 vaccination. The clonotype comes from an adult in good health. For the CDR3, the DNA is TGTGCCAGCAGCGTGTTAGCGGGAGGGCACACCGGGGAGCTGTTTTTT. It translates to CASSVLAGGHTGELFF.